The 19 T cell receptor beta chains presented below share a single source sample, sequenced in a study of T-cell memory formation after mild COVID-19. TCRdb ran MiXCR on the 5' RACE reads and lists one entry per CDR3 protein. The sample holds about 400,000 distinct CDR3 sequences; roughly a quarter are singletons and the top ten take around 14%. Sequencing was performed on PBMCs or a T cell subset sorted from them (not recorded which). These receptors were taken from an adult woman who had mild COVID-19 (a few samples of this study predate the infection). Cell type and time point are not known.

This clonotype was counted ten times or more. The chain joins TRBV20-1 to TRBJ2-1, with 7 bases that match TRBD1. The germline CDR1 and CDR2 sequences are DFQATT and SNEGSKA (reference sequence). With V trimmed by 6 bases and J by 0 bases, 11 bases remained unmatched. The CDR3 consists of 16 residues. The CDR3 nucleotides are TGCAGTGCCCACGTGGACAGGACCTACTCCTACAATGAGCAGTTCTTC. This encodes CSAHVDRTYSYNEQFF.

V gene TRBV20-1 combines with J gene TRBJ1-1; unclear D gene. Germline V gives CDR1 DFQATT, CDR2 SNEGSKA (reference sequence). This CDR3 has 13 residues. Trimming left V 6 bases short and J 0 bases short, with 11 bases between. CDR3 sequence: CSASRAMNTEAFF. Written as DNA, the CDR3 is TGCAGTGCCAGCAGAGCTATGAACACTGAAGCTTTCTTT.

This clonotype was recorded many times. The chain links TRBV6-5 to TRBJ1-2; TRBD1 matches 8 bases. The CDR3 has 14 residues. J lost 7 bases, V lost 6 bases, and 10 bases had no gene match. Looked up from germline, CDR1 is MNHEY and CDR2 is SVGAGI. CDR3 region: CASRQPDRVGGYTF. CDR3 sequence (DNA): TGTGCCAGCAGACAACCGGACAGGGTTGGTGGCTACACCTTC.

The V and J genes are TRBV9 and TRBJ2-1; 10 bases line up with TRBD2. The germline CDR1 and CDR2 sequences are SGDLS and YYNGEE. The J segment lost 8 bases and the V segment lost 4 bases, leaving 3 bases of the junction unmatched. CDR3 length equals 13 residues. CDR3 in DNA: TGTGCCAGCAGCCCCGGGACTAGCGATGAGCAGTTCTTC. Its translation is CASSPGTSDEQFF.

The V and J genes are TRBV12-3 or TRBV12-4 and TRBJ2-3; unclear D gene. Trimming pared 5 bases from V and 5 bases from J, leaving 11 bases between. The CDR3 totals 13 residues. The CDR3 loop reads CASSPPGRDTQYF. CDR3 nucleotide sequence: TGTGCCAGCAGTCCCCCCGGCCGAGATACGCAGTATTTT.

The table lists this clonotype with a few counts. The rearrangement uses TRBV6-2 or TRBV6-3 and TRBJ2-1; 11 nucleotides line up with TRBD2. The V and J ends lost 7 bases and 7 bases, in that order; junction bases with no gene match: 21. The CDR3 extends over 19 amino acids. The germline CDR1 and CDR2 sequences are MNHEY and SVGEGT. The CDR3: CASTASKLAGVVLGNEQFF. CDR3 nucleotide sequence: TGTGCCAGCACCGCCTCCAAACTAGCGGGAGTGGTCTTGGGGAATGAGCAGTTCTTC.

The rearrangement uses TRBV20-1 and TRBJ1-1; unclear D gene. Trimming took 3 bases from V and 8 from J, leaving 10 bases between them. There are 11 residues in the CDR3. CDR1 and CDR2 (germline): DFQATT, SNEGSKA (reference sequence). The CDR3 sequence is CSASFRSEAFF. The CDR3 nucleotides read TGCAGTGCTAGTTTTAGGTCGGAAGCTTTCTTT.

This clonotype has at least ten counts. This sequence joins TRBV9 and TRBJ2-7; 7 nucleotides match TRBD2. Germline CDR1 SGDLS, CDR2 YYNGEE. With V trimmed by 4 bases and J by 3 bases, 7 bases remained unmatched. The CDR3 runs 14 residues. Here the CDR3 DNA reads TGTGCCAGCAGCTTCGGGGGGAGCGACTACGAGCAGTACTTC. Its translation is CASSFGGSDYEQYF.

J is TRBJ2-1 and V is TRBV2; D perhaps matches TRBD2 (5 bases). CDR1 SNHLY and CDR2 FYNNEI come from the germline V gene. The CDR3 length is 15 residues. With 3 bases removed from V and 0 bases from J, the gap between germline ends came to 9 bases. CDR3 in amino acids: CASSERVGSYNEQFF. CDR3 coding DNA: TGTGCCAGCAGTGAGAGGGTAGGCTCCTACAATGAGCAGTTCTTC.

This clonotype was seen more than once but under ten times. This rearrangement joins TRBV5-1 to TRBJ2-7; 9 nucleotides match TRBD2. Losses at the gene ends were 0 bases for V and 4 bases for J; bases not matched to a gene: 5. In germline, CDR1 is SGHRS, CDR2 YFSETQ. The CDR3 has 15 residues. CDR3 sequence (DNA): TGCGCCAGCAGCTTGGGGGGACTAGCAGAATACGAGCAGTACTTC. Protein: CASSLGGLAEYEQYF.

The J gene is TRBJ1-1, the V gene TRBV19; tentatively, D is TRBD1 (6 bases). The CDR3 spans 14 residues. From germline, CDR1 is LNHDA and CDR2 SQIVND (reference sequence). V lost 8 bases to trimming and J lost 4 bases, with 17 bases between them. The CDR3 spells CASRGRGSSTEAFF. CDR3 nucleotides: TGTGCCAGTCGAGGTAGGGGGTCCAGCACTGAAGCTTTCTTT.

This clonotype was seen a few times. The chain couples TRBV29-1 to TRBJ2-1; D unresolved. Trimming left V 6 bases short and J 4 bases short, with 13 bases between. CDR1 is SQVTM, CDR2 ANQGSEA, per germline. The CDR3 covers 13 residues. In DNA form, the CDR3 reads TGCAGCGTAAGGCCGATTTCGTACAATGAGCAGTTCTTC. Its protein is CSVRPISYNEQFF.

The CDR3 region is CASSLAAGGSYNEQFF. For the CDR3, the DNA is TGCGCCAGCAGCTTGGCCGCGGGGGGATCCTACAATGAGCAGTTCTTC. This sequence joins TRBV5-1 and TRBJ2-1; TRBD2 agrees at 8 bases. Unmatched junction bases numbered 3, after V lost 0 bases and J lost 1 base. The CDR3 runs to 16 residues. Germline-derived CDR1 and CDR2 are SGHRS and YFSETQ.

This clonotype is a singleton in its sample. This sequence joins TRBV12-3 or TRBV12-4 and TRBJ2-3; D gene uncertain. V lost 6 bases, J lost 5 bases, and 9 bases lay in between. This CDR3 is 12 amino acids long. CDR3 protein: CASSIQEDTQYF. CDR3 DNA: TGTGCCAGCAGCATCCAAGAAGATACGCAGTATTTT.

The chain recombines TRBV15 with TRBJ1-2, with TRBD1 identical over 10 bases. CDR3 size: 16 residues. Germline CDR1 and CDR2: LNHNV and YYDKDF (reference sequence). Trimming cost V 0 bases and J 2 bases; bases outside gene matches: 3. Written as DNA, the CDR3 is TGTGCCACCAGCAGAGACCTGGGACAGGGGAACTATGGCTACACCTTC. Encoded protein: CATSRDLGQGNYGYTF.

V usage is TRBV3-1 and J usage is TRBJ1-2, with TRBD1 as a possible D gene (5 bases). The V end lost 4 bases, the J end lost 6 bases, and 12 bases lay between the germline ends. Looked up from germline, CDR1 is LGHDT and CDR2 is YNNKEL (reference sequence). The CDR3 runs to 13 residues. Written as DNA, the CDR3 is TGTGCCAGCAGCCTCGGGTTGGGGGATGGCTACACCTTC. Encoded protein: CASSLGLGDGYTF.

This clonotype has just a few counts. The chain combines TRBV10-3 with TRBJ2-1; D may be TRBD2 (5 bases). The CDR3 contains 14 residues. Per germline, CDR1 ENHRY and CDR2 SYGVKD. Trimming shortened V by 0 bases and J by 6 bases, and 9 bases separated the two germline ends. CDR3 protein: CAISESEGSNEQFF. The DNA of the CDR3 is TGTGCCATCAGTGAGTCAGAGGGAAGCAATGAGCAGTTCTTC.

This clonotype occurred a few times. The chain carries TRBV24-1 and TRBJ2-2; a possible D gene is TRBD1 (6 bases). The length of the CDR3 is 14 residues. Per the germline V gene, CDR1 is KGHDR and CDR2 is SFDVKD. V lost 5 bases and J lost 6, with 12 bases in between. CDR3 residues: CATSATGWAGELFF. The CDR3 DNA reads TGTGCCACCAGTGCGACAGGATGGGCCGGGGAGCTGTTTTTT.

The sample holds a few counts of this clonotype. J is TRBJ2-1 and V is TRBV30; 8 nucleotides line up with TRBD1. The CDR3 spans 14 residues. Looked up from germline, CDR1 is GTSNPN and CDR2 is SVGIG (reference sequence). The J segment lost 6 bases and the V segment lost 0 bases, leaving 4 bases of the junction unmatched. This CDR3 is CAWSVGQGANEQFF. The DNA for the CDR3 is TGTGCCTGGAGTGTAGGCCAGGGGGCCAATGAGCAGTTCTTC.